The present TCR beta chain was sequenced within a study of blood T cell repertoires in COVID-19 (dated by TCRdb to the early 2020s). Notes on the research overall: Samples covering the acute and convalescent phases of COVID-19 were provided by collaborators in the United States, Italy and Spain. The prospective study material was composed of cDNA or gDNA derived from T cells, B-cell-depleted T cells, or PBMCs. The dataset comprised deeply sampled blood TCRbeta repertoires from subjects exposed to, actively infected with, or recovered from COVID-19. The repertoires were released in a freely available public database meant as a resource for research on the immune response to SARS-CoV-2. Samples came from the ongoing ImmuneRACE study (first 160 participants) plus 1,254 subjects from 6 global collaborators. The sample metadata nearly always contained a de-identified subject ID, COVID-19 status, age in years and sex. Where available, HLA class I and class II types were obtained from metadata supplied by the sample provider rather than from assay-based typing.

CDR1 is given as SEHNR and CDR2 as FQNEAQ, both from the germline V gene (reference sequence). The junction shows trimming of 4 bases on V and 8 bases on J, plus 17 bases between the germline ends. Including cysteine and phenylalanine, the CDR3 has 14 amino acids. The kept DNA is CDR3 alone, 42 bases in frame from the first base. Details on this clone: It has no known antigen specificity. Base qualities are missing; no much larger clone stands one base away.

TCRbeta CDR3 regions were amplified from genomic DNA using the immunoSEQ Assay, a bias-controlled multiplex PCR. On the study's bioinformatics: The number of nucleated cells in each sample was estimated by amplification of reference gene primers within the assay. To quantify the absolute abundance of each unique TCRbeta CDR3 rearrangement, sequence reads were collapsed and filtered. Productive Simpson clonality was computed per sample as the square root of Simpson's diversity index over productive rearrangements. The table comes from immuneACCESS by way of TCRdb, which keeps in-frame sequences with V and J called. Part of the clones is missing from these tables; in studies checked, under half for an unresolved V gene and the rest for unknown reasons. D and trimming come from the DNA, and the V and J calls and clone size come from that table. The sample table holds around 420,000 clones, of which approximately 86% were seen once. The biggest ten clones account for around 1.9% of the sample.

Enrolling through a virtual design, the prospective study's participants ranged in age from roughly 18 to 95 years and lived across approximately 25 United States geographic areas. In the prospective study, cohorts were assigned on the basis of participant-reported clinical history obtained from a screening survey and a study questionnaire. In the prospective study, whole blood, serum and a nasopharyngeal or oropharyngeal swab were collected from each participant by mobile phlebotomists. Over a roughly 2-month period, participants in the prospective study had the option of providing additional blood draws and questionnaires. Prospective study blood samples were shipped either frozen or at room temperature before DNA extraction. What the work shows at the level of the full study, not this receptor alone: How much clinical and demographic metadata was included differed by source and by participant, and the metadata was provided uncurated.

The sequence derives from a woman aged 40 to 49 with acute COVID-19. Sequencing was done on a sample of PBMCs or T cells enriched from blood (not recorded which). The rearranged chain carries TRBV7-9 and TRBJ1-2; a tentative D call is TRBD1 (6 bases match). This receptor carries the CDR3 CASSSGAGDSGYTF. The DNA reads TGTGCCAGCAGCTCCGGGGCAGGGGATTCCGGCTACACCTTC.